Presented here are 3 T cell receptor beta chains from one specimen sequenced in a study of CD8 T cells in ankylosing spondylitis. In TCRdb, the 5' RACE reads were re-called with MiXCR into one record per CDR3 protein. The data contain about 89,000 distinct CDR3 sequences, roughly 27% of them singletons. The sample consisted of blood, either unsorted or a sorted T cell fraction (not recorded which). The receptor set was obtained from a male donor with ankylosing spondylitis or in good health (not recorded which).

This clonotype was seen more than once but under ten times. This chain uses TRBV10-3 with TRBJ1-4; 9 nucleotides match TRBD1. The CDR3 has 17 amino acids. Germline CDR1 reads ENHRY; CDR2 reads SYGVKD. The ends lost 6 bases at V and 3 bases at J; junction bases unmatched: 11. Written as DNA, the CDR3 is TGTGCCATCAGACCGGGACAGGGAGAAGCAGCTAATGAAAAACTGTTTTTT. It translates to CAIRPGQGEAANEKLFF.

The genes are TRBV10-3 and TRBJ1-1; D unclear. The germline V and J ends were trimmed by 2 bases and 1 base, with 14 bases remaining between them. In germline, CDR1 is ENHRY, CDR2 SYGVKD. The CDR3 spans 16 residues. The CDR3 coding sequence is TGTGCCATCAGTGAGCGGCCACTTGGGGAGAACACTGAAGCTTTCTTT. Amino acids: CAISERPLGENTEAFF.

The table lists this clonotype with many counts. The chain combines TRBV18 with TRBJ2-7, with D unclear. This CDR3 has 14 residues. V gave up 1 base and J gave up 2 bases, with 9 bases separating them. Germline CDR1 and CDR2: KGHSH and LQKENI. This CDR3 reads CASSPLGPPYEQYF. The DNA for the CDR3 is TGTGCCAGCTCACCACTGGGTCCTCCCTACGAGCAGTACTTC.